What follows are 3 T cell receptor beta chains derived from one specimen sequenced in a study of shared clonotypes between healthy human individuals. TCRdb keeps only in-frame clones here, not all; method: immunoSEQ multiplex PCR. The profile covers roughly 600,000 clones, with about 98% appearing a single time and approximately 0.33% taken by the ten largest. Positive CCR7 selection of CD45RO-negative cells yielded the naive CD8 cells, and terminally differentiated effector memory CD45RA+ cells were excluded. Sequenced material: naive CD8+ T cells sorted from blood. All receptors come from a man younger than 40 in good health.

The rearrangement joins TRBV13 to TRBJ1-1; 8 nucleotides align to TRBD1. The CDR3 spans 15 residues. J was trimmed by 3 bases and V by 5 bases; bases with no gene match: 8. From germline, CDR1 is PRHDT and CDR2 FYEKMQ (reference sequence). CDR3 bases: TGTGCCAGCAGCGAATGGACAGGGAGGGACACTGAAGCTTTCTTT. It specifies CASSEWTGRDTEAFF.

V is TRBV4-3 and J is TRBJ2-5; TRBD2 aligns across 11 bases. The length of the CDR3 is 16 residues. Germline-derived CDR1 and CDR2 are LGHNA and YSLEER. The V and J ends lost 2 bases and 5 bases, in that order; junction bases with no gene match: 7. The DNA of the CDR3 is TGCGCCAGCAGCCAACGAACTAGCGGGAGTTCGGAGACCCAGTACTTC. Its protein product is CASSQRTSGSSETQYF.

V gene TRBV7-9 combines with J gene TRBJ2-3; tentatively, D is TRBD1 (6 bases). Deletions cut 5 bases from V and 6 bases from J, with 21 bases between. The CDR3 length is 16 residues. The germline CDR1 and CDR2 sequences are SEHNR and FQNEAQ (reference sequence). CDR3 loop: CASSGGPGPNFDTQYF. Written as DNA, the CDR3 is TGTGCCAGCAGCGGGGGCCCGGGCCCGAATTTCGATACGCAGTATTTT.